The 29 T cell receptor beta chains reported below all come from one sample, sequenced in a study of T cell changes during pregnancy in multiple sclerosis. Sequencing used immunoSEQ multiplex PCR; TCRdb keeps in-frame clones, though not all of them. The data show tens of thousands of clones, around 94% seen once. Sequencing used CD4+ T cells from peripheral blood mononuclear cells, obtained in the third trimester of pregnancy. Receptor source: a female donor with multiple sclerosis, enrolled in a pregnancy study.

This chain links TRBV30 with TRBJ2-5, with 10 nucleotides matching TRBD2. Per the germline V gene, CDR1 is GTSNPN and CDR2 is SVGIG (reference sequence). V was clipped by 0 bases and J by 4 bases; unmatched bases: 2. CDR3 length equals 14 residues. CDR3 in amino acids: CAWSVLAGGETQYF. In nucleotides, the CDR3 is TGTGCCTGGAGTGTATTAGCGGGGGGAGAGACCCAGTACTTC.

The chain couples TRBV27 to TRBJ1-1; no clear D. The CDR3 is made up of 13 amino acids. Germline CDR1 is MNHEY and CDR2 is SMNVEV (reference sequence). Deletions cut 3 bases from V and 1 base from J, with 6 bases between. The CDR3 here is CASSFSGNTEAFF. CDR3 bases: TGTGCCAGCAGTTTCTCGGGGAACACTGAAGCTTTCTTT.

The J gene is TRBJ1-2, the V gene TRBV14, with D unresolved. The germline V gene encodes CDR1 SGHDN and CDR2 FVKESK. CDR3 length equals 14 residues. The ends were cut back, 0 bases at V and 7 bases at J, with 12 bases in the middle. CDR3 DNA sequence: TGTGCCAGCAGCCAAGATCTACACCCGGGTGGCTACACCTTC. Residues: CASSQDLHPGGYTF.

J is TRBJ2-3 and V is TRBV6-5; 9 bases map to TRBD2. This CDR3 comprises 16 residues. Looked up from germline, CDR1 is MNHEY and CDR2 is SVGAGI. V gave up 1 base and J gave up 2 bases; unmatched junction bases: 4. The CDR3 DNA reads TGTGCCAGCAGTTACTTGCGGGGGGGCATCACAGATACGCAGTATTTT. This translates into CASSYLRGGITDTQYF.

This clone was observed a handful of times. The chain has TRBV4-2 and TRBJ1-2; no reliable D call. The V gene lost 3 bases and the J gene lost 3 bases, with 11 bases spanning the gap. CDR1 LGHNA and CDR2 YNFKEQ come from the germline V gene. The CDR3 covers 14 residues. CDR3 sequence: CASSHEQHDYGYTF. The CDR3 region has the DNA TGTGCCAGCAGCCATGAACAGCATGACTATGGCTACACCTTC.

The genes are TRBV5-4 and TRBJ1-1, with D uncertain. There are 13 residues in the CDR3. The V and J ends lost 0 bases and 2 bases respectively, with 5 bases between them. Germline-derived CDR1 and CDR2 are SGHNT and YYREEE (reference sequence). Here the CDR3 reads CASSLAVNTEAFF. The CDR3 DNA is TGTGCCAGCAGCTTGGCAGTCAACACTGAAGCTTTCTTT.

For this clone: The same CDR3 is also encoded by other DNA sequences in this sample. The CDR3: CASSLGVSYEQYF. As DNA, the CDR3 is TGCGCCAGCAGCTTGGGAGTCTCCTACGAGCAGTACTTC. The gene calls are TRBV5-1 and TRBJ2-7; D gene unclear. The CDR3 consists of 13 residues. V gave up 0 bases and J gave up 0 bases, with 4 bases separating them. Germline V gene sequence: CDR1 SGHRS, CDR2 YFSETQ. The full variable domain, in which reference TRBV5-1 and TRBJ2-7 provide the parts outside the CDR3, is KAGVTQTPRYLIKTRGQQVTLSCSPISGHRSVSWYQQTPGQGLQFLFEYFSETQRNKGNFPGRFSGRQFSNSRSEMNVSTLELGDSALYLCASSLGVSYEQYFGPGTRLTVT.

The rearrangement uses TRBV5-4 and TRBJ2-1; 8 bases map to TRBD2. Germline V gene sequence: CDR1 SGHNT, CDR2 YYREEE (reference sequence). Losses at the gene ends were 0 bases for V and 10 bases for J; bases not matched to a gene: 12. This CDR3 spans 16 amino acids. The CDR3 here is CASSLANAGRAREQFF. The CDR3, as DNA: TGTGCCAGCAGCTTGGCCAATGCCGGGAGGGCACGAGAGCAGTTCTTC.

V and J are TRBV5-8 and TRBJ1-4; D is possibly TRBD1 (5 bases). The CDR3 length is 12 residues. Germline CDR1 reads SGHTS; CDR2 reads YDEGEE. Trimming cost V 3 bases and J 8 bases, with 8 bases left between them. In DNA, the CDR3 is TGTGCCAGCAGCTGGCGGGACGAAAAACTGTTTTTT. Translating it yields CASSWRDEKLFF.

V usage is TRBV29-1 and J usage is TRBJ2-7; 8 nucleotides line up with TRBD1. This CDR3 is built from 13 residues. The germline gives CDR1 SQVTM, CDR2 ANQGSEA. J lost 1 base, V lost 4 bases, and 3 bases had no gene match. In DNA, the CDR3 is TGCAGCGTTGTGCAGGGGGCTTCCTACGAGCAGTACTTC. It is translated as CSVVQGASYEQYF.

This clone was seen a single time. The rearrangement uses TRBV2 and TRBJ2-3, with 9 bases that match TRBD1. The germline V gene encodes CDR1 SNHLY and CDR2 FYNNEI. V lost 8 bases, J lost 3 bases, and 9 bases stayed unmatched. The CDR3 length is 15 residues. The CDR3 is CASLPLDRGTDTQYF. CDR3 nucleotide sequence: TGTGCCAGCCTTCCCCTGGACAGGGGAACAGATACGCAGTATTTT.

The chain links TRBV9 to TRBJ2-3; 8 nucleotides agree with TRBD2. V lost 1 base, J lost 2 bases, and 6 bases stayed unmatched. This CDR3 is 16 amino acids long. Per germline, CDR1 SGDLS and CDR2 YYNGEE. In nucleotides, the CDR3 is TGTGCCAGCAGCGTAACCGCTAGCGGGTCCACAGATACGCAGTATTTT. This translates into CASSVTASGSTDTQYF.

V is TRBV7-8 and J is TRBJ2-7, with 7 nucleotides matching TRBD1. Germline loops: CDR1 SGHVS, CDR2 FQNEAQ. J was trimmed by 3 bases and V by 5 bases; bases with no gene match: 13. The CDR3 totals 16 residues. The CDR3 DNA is TGTGCCAGCAGCGCCAACAGGGGAAGCAATTACTACGAGCAGTACTTC. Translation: CASSANRGSNYYEQYF.

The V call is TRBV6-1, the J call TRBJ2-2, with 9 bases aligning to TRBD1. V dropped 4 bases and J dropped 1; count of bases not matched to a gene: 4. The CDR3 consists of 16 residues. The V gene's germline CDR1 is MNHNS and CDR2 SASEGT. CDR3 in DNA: TGTGCCAGCAGTGTTACAGGGGGCATGAACACCGGGGAGCTGTTTTTT. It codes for CASSVTGGMNTGELFF.

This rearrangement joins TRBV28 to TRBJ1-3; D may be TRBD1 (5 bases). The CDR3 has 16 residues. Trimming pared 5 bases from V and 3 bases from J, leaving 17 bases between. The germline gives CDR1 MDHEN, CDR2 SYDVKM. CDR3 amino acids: CASSPPEGSGGNTIYF. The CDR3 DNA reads TGTGCCAGCAGTCCTCCGGAGGGGAGTGGTGGAAACACCATATATTTT.

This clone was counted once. CDR3 residues: CASSFRLGGHNEQFF. DNA for the CDR3: TGTGCCAGCAGCTTCAGGCTCGGGGGGCACAATGAGCAGTTCTTC. V gene TRBV11-3 combines with J gene TRBJ2-1; D perhaps matches TRBD2 (7 bases). V lost 3 bases, J lost 5 bases, and 14 bases lay in between. This CDR3 has 15 residues. Germline V gene sequence: CDR1 SGHNT, CDR2 YENEEA.

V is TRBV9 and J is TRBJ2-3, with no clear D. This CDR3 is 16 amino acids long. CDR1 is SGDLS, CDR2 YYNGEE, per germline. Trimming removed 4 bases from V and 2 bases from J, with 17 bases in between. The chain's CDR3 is CASSSTAAPDTDTQYF. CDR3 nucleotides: TGTGCCAGCAGCTCGACCGCGGCACCCGACACAGATACGCAGTATTTT.

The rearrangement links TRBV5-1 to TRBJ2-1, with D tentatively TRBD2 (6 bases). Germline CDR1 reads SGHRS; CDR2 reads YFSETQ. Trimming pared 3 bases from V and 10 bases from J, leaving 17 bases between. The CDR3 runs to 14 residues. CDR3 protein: CASSWGVARGEQFF. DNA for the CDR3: TGCGCCAGCAGCTGGGGGGTGGCACGGGGCGAGCAGTTCTTC.

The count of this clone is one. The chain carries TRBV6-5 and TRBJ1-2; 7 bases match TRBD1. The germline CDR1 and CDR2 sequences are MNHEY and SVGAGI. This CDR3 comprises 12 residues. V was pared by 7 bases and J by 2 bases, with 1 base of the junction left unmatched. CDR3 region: CASKTGNYGYTF. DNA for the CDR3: TGTGCCAGCAAGACAGGGAACTATGGCTACACCTTC.

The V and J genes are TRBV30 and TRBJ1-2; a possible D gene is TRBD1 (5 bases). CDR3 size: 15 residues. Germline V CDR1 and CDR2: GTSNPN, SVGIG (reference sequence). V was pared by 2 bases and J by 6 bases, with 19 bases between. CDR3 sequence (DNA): TGTGCCTGGAGTAGGGTTGACAGTCGCCAAAATGGCTACACCTTC. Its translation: CAWSRVDSRQNGYTF.

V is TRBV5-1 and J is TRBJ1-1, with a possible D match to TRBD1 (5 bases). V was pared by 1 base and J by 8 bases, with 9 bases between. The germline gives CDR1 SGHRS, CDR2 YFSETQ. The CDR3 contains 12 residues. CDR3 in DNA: TGCGCCAGCAGCTTGAGGGAGGGGGAAGCTTTCTTT. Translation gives CASSLREGEAFF. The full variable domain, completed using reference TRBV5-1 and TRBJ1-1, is KAGVTQTPRYLIKTRGQQVTLSCSPISGHRSVSWYQQTPGQGLQFLFEYFSETQRNKGNFPGRFSGRQFSNSRSEMNVSTLELGDSALYLCASSLREGEAFFGQGTRLTVV.

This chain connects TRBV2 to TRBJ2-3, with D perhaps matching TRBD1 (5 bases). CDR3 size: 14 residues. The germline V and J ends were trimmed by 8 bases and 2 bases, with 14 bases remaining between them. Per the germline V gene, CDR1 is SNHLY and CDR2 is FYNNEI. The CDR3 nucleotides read TGTGCCAGCGCCTTAGGGGCGGCCACAGATACGCAGTATTTT. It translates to CASALGAATDTQYF.

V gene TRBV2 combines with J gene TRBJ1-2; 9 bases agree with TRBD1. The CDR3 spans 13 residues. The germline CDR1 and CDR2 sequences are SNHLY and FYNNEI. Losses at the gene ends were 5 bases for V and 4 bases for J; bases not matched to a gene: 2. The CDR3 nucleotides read TGTGCCAGCAGTCGACAGGGGGGCTATGGCTACACCTTC. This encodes CASSRQGGYGYTF.

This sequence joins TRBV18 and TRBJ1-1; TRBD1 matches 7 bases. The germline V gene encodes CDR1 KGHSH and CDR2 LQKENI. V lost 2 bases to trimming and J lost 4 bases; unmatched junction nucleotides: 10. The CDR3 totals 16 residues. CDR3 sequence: CASSPKTGSSITEAFF. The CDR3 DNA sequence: TGTGCCAGCTCACCAAAGACAGGGTCATCGATCACTGAAGCTTTCTTT.

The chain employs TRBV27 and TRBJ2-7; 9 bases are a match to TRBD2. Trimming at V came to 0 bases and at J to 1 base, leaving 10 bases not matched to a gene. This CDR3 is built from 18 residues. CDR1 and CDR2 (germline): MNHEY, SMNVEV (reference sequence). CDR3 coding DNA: TGTGCCAGCAGTTTATCGGCGGGAGGGCCACTGTTATCCTACGAGCAGTACTTC. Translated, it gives CASSLSAGGPLLSYEQYF.

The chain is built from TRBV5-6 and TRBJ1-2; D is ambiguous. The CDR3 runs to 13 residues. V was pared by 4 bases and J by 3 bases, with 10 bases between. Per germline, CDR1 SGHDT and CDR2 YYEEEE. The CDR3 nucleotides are TGTGCCAGCAGCCAAAGAGGCCACTATGGCTACACCTTC. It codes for CASSQRGHYGYTF.

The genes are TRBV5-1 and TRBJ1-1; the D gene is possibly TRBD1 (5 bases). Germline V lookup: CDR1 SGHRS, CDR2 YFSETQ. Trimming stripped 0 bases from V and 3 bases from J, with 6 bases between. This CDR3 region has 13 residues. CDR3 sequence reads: CASSLAGDTEAFF. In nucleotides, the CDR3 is TGCGCCAGCAGCTTGGCGGGGGACACTGAAGCTTTCTTT.

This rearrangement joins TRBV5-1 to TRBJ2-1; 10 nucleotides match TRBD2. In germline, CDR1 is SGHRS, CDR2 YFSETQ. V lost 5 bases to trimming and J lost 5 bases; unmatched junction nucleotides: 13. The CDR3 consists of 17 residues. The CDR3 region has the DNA TGCGCCAGCAGGGAACCGGAGCGGGAGGGCTCTCACAATGAGCAGTTCTTC. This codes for CASREPEREGSHNEQFF.

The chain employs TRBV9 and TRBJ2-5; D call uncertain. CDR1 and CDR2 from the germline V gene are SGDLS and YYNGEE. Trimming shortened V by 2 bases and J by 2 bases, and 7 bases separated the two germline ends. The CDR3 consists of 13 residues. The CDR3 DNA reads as TGTGCCAGCAGCGTGAGCCCTCAAGAGACCCAGTACTTC. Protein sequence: CASSVSPQETQYF.